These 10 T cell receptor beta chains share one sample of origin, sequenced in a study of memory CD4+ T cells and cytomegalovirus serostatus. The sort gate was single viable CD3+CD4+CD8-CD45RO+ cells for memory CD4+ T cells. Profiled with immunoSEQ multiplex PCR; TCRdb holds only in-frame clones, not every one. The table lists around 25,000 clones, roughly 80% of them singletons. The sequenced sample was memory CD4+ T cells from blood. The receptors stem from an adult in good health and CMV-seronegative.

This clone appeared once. The CDR3 nucleotides are TGCAGTGCCGTATACAATGAGCAGTTCTTC. It translates to CSAVYNEQFF. J is TRBJ2-1 and V is TRBV20-1; D is undetermined. The CDR3 covers 10 residues. CDR1 and CDR2 from the germline V gene are DFQATT and SNEGSKA (reference sequence). With 6 bases removed from V and 4 bases from J, the gap between germline ends came to 4 bases.

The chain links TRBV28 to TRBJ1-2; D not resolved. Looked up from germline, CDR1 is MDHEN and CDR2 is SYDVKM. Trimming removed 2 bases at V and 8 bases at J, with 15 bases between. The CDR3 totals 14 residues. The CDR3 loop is CASSLVEVGLGYTF. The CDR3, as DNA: TGTGCCAGCAGTTTAGTAGAGGTGGGCTTGGGCTACACCTTC.

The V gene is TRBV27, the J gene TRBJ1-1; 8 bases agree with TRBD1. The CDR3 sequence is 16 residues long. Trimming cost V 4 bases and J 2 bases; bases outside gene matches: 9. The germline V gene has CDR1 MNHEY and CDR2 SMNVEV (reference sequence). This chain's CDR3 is CASSWKPGQVNTEAFF. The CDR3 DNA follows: TGTGCCAGCAGTTGGAAACCGGGACAGGTCAACACTGAAGCTTTCTTT.

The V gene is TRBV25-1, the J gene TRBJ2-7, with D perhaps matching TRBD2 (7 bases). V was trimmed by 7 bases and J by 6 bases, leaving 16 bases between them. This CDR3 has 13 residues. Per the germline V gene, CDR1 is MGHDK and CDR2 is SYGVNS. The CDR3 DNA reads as TGTGCCAGCACTTATGGGGGGGGCGGCGAGCAGTACTTC. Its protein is CASTYGGGGEQYF.

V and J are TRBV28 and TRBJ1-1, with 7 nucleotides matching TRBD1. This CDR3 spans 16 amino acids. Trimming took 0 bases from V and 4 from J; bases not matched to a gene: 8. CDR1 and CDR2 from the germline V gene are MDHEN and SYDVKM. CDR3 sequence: CASSLWTGRYGTEAFF. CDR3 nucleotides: TGTGCCAGCAGTTTATGGACAGGGAGGTATGGCACTGAAGCTTTCTTT.

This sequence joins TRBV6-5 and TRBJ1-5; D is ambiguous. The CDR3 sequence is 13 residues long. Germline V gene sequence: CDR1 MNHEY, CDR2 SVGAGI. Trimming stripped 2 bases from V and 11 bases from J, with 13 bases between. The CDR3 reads CASSYLHMGAQHF. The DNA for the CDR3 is TGTGCCAGCAGTTACCTCCACATGGGAGCCCAGCATTTT.

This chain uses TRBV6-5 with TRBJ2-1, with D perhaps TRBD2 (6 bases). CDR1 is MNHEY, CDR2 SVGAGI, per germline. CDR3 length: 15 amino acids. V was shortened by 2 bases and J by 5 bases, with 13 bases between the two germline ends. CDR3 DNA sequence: TGTGCCAGCAGTTACCTCGGGAGTAGGAACAATGAGCAGTTCTTC. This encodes CASSYLGSRNNEQFF.

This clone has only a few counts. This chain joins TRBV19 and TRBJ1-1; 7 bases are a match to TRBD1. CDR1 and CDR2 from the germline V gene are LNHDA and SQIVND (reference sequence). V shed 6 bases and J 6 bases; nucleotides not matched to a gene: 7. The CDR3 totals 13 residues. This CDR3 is CASRQGIRPEAFF. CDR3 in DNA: TGTGCCAGTAGACAGGGGATCCGTCCTGAAGCTTTCTTT.

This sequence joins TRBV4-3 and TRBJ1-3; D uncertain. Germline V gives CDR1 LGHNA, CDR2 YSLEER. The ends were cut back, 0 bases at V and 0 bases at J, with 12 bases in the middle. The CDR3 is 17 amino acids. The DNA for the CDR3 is TGCGCCAGCAGCCAAGACTACCGGGCAATCTCTGGAAACACCATATATTTT. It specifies CASSQDYRAISGNTIYF.

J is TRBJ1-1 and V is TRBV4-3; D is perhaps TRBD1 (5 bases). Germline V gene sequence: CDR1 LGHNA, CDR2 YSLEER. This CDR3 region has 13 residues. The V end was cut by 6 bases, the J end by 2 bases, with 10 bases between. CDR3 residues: CASSQQVNTEAFF. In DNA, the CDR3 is TGCGCCAGCAGTCAACAGGTTAACACTGAAGCTTTCTTT.